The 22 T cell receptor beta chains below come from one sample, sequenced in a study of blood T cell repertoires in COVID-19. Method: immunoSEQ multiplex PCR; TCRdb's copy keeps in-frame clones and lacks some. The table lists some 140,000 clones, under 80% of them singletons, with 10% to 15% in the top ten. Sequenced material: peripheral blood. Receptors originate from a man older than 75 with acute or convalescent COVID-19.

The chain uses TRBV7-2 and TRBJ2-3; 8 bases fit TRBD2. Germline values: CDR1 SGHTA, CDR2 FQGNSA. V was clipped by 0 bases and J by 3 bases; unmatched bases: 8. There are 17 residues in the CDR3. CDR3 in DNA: TGTGCCAGCAGCTTAGCGAGTCTAGCGGGCTGGACAGATACGCAGTATTTT. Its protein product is CASSLASLAGWTDTQYF.

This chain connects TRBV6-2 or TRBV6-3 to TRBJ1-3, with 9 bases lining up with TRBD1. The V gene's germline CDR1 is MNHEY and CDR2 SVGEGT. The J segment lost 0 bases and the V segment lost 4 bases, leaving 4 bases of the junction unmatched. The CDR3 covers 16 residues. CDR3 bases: TGTGCCAGCAGTTCGGGACAGGGCCTCTCTGGAAACACCATATATTTT. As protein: CASSSGQGLSGNTIYF.

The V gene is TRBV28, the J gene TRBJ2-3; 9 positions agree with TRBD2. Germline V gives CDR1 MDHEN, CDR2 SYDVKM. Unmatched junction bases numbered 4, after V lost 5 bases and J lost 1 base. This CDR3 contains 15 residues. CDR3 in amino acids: CASSRGGEGTDTQYF. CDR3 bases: TGTGCCAGCAGTCGCGGGGGGGAGGGCACAGATACGCAGTATTTT.

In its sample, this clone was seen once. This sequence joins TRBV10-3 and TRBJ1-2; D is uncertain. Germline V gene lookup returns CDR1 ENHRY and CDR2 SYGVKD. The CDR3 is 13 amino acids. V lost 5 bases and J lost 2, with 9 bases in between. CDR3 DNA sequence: TGTGCCATCAGTTCTGACTTGAACTATGGCTACACCTTC. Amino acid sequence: CAISSDLNYGYTF.

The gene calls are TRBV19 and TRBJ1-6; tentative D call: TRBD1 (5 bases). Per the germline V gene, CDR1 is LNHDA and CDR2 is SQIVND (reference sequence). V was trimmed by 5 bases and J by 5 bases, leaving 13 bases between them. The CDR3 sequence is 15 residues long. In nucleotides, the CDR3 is TGTGCCAGTAGTCCTCGACAGTCTCATAATTCACCCCTCCACTTT. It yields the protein CASSPRQSHNSPLHF.

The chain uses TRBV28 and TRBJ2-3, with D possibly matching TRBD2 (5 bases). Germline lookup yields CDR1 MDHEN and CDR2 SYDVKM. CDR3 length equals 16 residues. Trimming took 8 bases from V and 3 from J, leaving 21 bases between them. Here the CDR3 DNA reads TGTGCCAGCGACGGGAAGGGTTCCAAGGGAACAGATACGCAGTATTTT. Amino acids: CASDGKGSKGTDTQYF.

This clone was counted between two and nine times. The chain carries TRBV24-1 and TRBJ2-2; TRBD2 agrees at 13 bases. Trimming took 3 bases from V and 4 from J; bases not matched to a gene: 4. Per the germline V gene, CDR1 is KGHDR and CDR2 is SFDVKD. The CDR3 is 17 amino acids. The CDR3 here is CATSDRGLAGSTGELFF. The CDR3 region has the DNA TGTGCCACCAGTGATCGGGGACTAGCGGGGTCCACCGGGGAGCTGTTTTTT.

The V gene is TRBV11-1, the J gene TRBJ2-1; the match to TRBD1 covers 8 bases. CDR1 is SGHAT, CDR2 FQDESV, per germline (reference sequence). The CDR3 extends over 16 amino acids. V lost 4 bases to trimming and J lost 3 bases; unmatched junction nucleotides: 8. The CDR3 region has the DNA TGTGCCAGCAGCTCAATCGGGACAGGACACTACAATGAGCAGTTCTTC. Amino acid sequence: CASSSIGTGHYNEQFF.

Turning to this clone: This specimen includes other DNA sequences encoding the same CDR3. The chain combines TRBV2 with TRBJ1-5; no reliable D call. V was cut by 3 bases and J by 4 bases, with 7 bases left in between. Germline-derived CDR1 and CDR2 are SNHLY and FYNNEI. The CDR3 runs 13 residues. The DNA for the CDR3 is TGTGCCAGCAGTGAGTGGCGGAATCAGCCCCAGCATTTT. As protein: CASSEWRNQPQHF.

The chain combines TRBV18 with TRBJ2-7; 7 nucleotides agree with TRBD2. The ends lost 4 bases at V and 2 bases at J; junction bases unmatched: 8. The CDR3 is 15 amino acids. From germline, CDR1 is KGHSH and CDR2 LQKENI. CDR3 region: CASSQTRGTPYEQYF. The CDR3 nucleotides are TGTGCCAGCTCACAGACGCGGGGGACTCCCTACGAGCAGTACTTC. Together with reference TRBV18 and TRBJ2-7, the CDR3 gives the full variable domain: NAGVMQNPRHLVRRRGQEARLRCSPMKGHSHVYWYRQLPEEGLKFMVYLQKENIIDESGMPKERFSAEFPKEGPSILRIQQVVRGDSAAYFCASSQTRGTPYEQYFGPGTRLTVT.

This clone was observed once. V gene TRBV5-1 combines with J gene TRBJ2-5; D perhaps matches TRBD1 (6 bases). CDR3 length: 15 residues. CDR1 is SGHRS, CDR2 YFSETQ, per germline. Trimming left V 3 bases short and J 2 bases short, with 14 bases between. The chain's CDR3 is CASSSTQGRQETQYF. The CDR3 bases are TGCGCCAGCAGCTCCACACAGGGAAGACAAGAGACCCAGTACTTC.

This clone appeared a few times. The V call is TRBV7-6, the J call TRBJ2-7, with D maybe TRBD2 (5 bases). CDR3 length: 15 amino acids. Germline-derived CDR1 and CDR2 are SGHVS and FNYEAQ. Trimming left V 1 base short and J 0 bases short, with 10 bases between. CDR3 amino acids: CASSLGSGSSYEQYF. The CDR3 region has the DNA TGTGCCAGCAGCTTAGGTTCGGGGAGCTCCTACGAGCAGTACTTC.

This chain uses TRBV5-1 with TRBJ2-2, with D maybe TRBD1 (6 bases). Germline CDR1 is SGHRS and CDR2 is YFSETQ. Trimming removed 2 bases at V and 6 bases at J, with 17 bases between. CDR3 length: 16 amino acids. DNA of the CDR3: TGCGCCAGCAGCTTACCCACAGGGATAGGGGCCGGGGAGCTGTTTTTT. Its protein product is CASSLPTGIGAGELFF.

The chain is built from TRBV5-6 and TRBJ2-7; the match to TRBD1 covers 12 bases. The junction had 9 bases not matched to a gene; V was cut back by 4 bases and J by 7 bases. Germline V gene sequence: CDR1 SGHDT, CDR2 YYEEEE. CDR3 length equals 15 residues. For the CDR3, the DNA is TGTGCCAGCAGCGGTCCGGGACAGGGGGCACGAGAGCAGTACTTC. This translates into CASSGPGQGAREQYF.

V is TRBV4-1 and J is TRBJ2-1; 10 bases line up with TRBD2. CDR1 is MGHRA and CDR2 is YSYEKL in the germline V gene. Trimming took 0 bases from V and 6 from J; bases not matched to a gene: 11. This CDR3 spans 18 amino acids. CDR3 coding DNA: TGCGCCAGCAGCCAAGATTGGAAGCGGGGGGGCCTGGGCAATGAGCAGTTCTTC. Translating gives CASSQDWKRGGLGNEQFF.

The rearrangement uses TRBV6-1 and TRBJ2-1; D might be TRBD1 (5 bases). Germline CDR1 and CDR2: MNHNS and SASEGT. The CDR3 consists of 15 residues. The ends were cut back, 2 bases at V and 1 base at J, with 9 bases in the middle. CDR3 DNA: TGTGCCAGCAGTGAAAGGGCAGGGTCCTACAATGAGCAGTTCTTC. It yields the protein CASSERAGSYNEQFF.

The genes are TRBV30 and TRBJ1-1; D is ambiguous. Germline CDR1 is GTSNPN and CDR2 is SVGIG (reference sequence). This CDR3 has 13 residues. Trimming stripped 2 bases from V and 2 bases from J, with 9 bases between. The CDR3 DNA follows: TGTGCCTGGAGTCGAGCTCTTAACACTGAAGCTTTCTTT. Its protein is CAWSRALNTEAFF.

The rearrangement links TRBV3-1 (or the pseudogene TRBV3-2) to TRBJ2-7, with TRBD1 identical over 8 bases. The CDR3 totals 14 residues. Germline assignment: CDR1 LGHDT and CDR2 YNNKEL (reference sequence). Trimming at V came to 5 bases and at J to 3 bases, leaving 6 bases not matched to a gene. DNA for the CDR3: TGTGCCAGCAGCTTGACAGGGGTCGTCTACGAGCAGTACTTC. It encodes CASSLTGVVYEQYF.

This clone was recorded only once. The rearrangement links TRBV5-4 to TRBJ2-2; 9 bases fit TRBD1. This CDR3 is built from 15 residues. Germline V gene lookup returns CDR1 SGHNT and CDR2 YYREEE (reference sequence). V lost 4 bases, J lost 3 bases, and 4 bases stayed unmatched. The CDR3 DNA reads TGTGCCAGCAGCCGGACAGGGGCGGACACCGGGGAGCTGTTTTTT. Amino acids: CASSRTGADTGELFF.

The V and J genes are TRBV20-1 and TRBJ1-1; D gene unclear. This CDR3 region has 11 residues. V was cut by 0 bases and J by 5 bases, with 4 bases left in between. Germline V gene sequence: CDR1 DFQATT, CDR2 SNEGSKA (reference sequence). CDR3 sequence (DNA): TGCAGTGCTAGAGATCAAACTGAAGCTTTCTTT. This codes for CSARDQTEAFF.

CDR3 sequence: CASSQDPGGLYNEQFF. The CDR3 DNA sequence: TGCGCCAGCAGCCAAGACCCGGGGGGGCTCTACAATGAGCAGTTCTTC. This sequence joins TRBV4-3 and TRBJ2-1; 8 positions agree with TRBD2. From germline, CDR1 is LGHNA and CDR2 YSLEER. The CDR3 runs 16 residues. V shed 0 bases, J shed 3 bases, and the junction held 4 bases outside the gene matches.

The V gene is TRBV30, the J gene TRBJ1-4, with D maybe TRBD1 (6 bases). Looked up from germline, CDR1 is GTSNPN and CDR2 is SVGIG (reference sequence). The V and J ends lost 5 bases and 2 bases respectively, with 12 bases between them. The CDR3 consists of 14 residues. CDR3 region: CAWGGGGTNEKLFF. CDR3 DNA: TGTGCCTGGGGTGGGGGGGGCACTAATGAAAAACTGTTTTTT.